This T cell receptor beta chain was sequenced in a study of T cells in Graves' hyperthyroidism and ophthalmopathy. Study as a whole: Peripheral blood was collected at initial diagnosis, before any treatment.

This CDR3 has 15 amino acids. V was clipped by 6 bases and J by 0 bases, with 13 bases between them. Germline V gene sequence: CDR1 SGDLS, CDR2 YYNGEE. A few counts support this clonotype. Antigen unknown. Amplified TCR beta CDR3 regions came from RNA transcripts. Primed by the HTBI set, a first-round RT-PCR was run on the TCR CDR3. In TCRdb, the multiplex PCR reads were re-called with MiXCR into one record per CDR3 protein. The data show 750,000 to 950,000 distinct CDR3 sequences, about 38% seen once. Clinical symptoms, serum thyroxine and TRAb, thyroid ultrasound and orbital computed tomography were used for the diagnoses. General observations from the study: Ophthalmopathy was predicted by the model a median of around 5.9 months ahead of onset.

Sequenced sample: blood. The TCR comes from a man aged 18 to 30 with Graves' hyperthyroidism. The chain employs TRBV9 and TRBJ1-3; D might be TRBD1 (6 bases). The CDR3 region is CASTIQGNSGNTIYF. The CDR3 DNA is TGTGCCAGCACCATACAGGGAAACTCTGGAAACACCATATATTTT.